The entry below describes one T cell receptor (beta chain). Unmatched junction bases numbered 7, after V lost 0 bases and J lost 1 base. The CDR3 is 17 residues long. In germline, CDR1 is SGHRS, CDR2 YFSETQ. The data were taken from a study of patients and donors after allogeneic stem cell transplantation. TCRdb recomputed calls from the RT-PCR reads with MiXCR, one row per CDR3 protein. Found here are about 24,000 distinct CDR3 sequences, around 30% of them singletons; the top ten hold more than 45%. The specimen was blood, either unsorted or a sorted T cell fraction (not recorded which). V is TRBV5-1 and J is TRBJ1-3; TRBD1 agrees at 7 bases. The sequence came from a human donor who was either an allogeneic HSCT recipient or a stem cell or donor lymphocyte infusion donor (not recorded which). It is not recorded whose cells these are; they may come from a transplant donor. For the CDR3, the DNA is TGCGCCAGCAGCTTGGGTACCGGGACAGATTCTGGAAACACCATATATTTT. This gives the protein CASSLGTGTDSGNTIYF.